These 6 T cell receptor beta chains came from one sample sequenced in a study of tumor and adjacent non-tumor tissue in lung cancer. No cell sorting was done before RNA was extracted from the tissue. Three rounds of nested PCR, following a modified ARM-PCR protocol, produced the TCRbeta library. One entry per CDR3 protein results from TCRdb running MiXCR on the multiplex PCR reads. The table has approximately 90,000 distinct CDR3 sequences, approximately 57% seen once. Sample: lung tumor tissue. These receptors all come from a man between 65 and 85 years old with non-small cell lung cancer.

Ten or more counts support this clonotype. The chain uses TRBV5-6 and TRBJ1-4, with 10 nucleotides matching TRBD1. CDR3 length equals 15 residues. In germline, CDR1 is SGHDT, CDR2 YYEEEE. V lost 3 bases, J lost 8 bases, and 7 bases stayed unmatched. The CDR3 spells CASSSQDRGREKLFF. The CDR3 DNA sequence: TGTGCCAGCAGCTCCCAGGACAGGGGGAGGGAAAAACTGTTTTTT.

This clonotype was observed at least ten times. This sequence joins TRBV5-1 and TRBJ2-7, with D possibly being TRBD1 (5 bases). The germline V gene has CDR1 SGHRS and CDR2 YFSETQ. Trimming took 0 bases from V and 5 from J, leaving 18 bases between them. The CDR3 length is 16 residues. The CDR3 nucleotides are TGCGCCAGCAGCTTGGATTTTGTAGGGGCGGTCAACGAGCAGTACTTC. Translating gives CASSLDFVGAVNEQYF.

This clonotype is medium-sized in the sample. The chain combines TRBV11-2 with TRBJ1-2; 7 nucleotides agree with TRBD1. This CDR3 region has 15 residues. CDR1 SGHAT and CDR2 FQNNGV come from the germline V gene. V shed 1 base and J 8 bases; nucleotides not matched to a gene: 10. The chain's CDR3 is CASSLGQGAPSGYTF. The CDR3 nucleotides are TGTGCCAGCAGCTTAGGACAGGGAGCTCCGTCGGGCTACACCTTC. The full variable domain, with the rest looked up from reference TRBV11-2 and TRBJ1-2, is EAGVAQSPRYKIIEKRQSVAFWCNPISGHATLYWYQQILGQGPKLLIQFQNNGVVDDSQLPKDRFSAERLKGVDSTLKIQPAKLEDSAVYLCASSLGQGAPSGYTFGSGTRLTVV.

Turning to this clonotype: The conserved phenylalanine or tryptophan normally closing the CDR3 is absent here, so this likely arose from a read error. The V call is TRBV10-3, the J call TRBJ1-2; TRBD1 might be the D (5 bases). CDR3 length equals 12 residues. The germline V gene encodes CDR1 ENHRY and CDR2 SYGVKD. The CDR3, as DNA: TGTGCCATCAGCAAGGACATCTATGGTTACACCTTA. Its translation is CAISKDIYGYTL.

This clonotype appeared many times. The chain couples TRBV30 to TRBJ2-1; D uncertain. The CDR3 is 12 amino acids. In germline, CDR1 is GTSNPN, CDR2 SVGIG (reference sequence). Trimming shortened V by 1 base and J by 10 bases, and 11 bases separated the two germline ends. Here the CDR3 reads CAWSAFRGEQFF. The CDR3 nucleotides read TGTGCCTGGAGTGCCTTTAGAGGCGAGCAGTTCTTC.

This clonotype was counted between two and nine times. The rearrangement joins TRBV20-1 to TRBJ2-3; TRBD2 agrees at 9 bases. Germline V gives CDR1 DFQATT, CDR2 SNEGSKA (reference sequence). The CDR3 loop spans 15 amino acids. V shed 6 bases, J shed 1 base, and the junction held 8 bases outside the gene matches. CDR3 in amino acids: CSASVAGVGTDTQYF. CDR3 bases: TGCAGTGCCTCAGTAGCGGGAGTGGGCACAGATACGCAGTATTTT.